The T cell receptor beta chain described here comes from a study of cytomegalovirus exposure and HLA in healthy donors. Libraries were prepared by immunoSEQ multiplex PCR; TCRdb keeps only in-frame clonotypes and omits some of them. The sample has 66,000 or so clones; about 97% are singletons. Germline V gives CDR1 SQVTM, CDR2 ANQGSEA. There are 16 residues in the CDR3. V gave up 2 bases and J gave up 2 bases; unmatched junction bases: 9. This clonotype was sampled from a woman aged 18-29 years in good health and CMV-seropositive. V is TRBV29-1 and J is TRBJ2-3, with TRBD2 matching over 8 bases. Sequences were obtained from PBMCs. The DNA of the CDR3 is TGCAGCGTTGAATTATTGGGGCGGGAGGACACAGATACGCAGTATTTT. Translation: CSVELLGREDTDTQYF.